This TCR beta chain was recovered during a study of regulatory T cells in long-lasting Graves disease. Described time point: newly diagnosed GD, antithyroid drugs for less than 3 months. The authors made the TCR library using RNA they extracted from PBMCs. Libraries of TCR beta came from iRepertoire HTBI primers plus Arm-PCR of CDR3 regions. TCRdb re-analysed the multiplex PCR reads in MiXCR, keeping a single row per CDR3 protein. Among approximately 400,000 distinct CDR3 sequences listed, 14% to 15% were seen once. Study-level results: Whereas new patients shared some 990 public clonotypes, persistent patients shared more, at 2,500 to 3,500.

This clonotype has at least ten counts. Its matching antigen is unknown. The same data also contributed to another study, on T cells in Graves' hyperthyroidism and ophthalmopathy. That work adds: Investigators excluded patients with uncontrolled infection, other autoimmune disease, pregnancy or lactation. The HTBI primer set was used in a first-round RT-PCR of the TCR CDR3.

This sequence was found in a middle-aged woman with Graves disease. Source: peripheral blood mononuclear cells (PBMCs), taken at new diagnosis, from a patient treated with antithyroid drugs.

CDR3 amino acids: CASSKDSLATDTQYF. The CDR3 DNA is TGTGCCAGCAGTAAAGACAGCCTAGCAACAGATACGCAGTATTTT. V and J are TRBV27 and TRBJ2-3; D tentatively reads TRBD1 or TRBD2 (5 bases each). Trimming took 5 bases from V and 3 from J, leaving 15 bases between them. The CDR3 extends over 15 amino acids. Looked up from germline, CDR1 is MNHEY and CDR2 is SMNVEV (reference sequence).